This T cell receptor beta chain was sequenced in a study of T cell clonotyping in hematopoietic cell transplantation. Method: immunoSEQ multiplex PCR; TCRdb's copy keeps in-frame clones and lacks some. This table has 5,500 to 7,500 clones, about three quarters appearing once. The source was PBMCs, collected 100 days after allogeneic stem cell transplant. The TCR originated in a female patient younger than 45 who had an allogeneic stem cell transplant, so the T cells may come from the graft donor. Some clones in this sample may be carry-over from other donors' samples.

The CDR3 here is CASRTPGLEETQYF. As DNA, the CDR3 is TGTGCCAGCAGAACACCGGGACTAGAAGAGACCCAGTACTTC. The chain carries TRBV6-5 and TRBJ2-5; 8 bases agree with TRBD2. The CDR3 has 14 residues. Germline V CDR1 and CDR2: MNHEY, SVGAGI. The V and J ends lost 6 bases and 3 bases, in that order; junction bases with no gene match: 6.